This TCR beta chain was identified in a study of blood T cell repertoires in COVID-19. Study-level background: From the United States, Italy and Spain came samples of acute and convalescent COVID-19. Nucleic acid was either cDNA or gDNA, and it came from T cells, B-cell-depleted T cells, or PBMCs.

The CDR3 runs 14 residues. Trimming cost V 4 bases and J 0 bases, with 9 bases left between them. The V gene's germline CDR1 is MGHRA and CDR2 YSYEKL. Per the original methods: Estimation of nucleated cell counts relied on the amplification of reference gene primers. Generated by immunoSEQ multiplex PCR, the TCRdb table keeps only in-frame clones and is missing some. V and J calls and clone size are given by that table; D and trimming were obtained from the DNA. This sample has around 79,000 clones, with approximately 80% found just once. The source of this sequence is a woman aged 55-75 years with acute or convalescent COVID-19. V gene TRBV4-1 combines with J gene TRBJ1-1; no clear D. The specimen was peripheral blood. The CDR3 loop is CASSLGELNTEAFF. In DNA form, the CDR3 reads TGCGCCAGCAGCCTCGGGGAATTGAACACTGAAGCTTTCTTT.